This entry features one TCR beta chain sequence. Its antigen is unidentified. These data come from a study of post-analysis software for immune sequencing data. General study points: Five or six TRBV segments, TRBV5-6, TRBV5-1 and TRBV20-1 among them, were found more frequent in patients than controls.

CDR1 is SGHTA and CDR2 is FQGNSA in the germline V gene. There are 17 residues in the CDR3. The V gene end was trimmed by 2 bases and the J gene end by 3 bases; junction bases not matched to a gene: 7. Unique molecular identifiers were built into the TCR beta cDNA libraries. In TCRdb, the PCR reads were re-called with MiXCR into one record per CDR3 protein. The repertoire holds roughly 670,000 distinct CDR3 sequences, with roughly three fifths as singletons. The V and J genes are TRBV7-2 and TRBJ2-3; TRBD2 matches at 11 bases. The sample taken for sequencing was blood. This TCR was recovered from a girl aged 2-10 years with multiple sclerosis. The DNA of the CDR3 is TGTGCCAGCAGCTTAAAGCGACTAGCGGGGATTACAGATACGCAGTATTTT. This sequence encodes CASSLKRLAGITDTQYF.